A single sample is the source of the 8 T cell receptor beta chains below, sequenced in a study of shared clonotypes between healthy human individuals. The method was immunoSEQ multiplex PCR; TCRdb's version includes in-frame clones alone and lacks a portion of them. The top ten hold under 0.45% of the sample, which has roughly 1.4 million clones, around 98.5% seen once. Sequences were obtained from naive CD4+ T cells sorted from blood. The subset denotes: CD45RA+ positively selected. These receptors were collected from a man aged 25 to 40 in good health.

This chain connects TRBV6-1 to TRBJ2-7; D gene unclear. This CDR3 comprises 14 residues. Germline loops: CDR1 MNHNS, CDR2 SASEGT. The V end lost 3 bases, the J end lost 3 bases, and 12 bases lay between the germline ends. The chain's CDR3 is CASSDLVRVYEQYF. The DNA of the CDR3 is TGTGCCAGCAGTGATTTGGTCCGGGTCTACGAGCAGTACTTC.

The rearrangement uses TRBV18 and TRBJ2-2, with D perhaps TRBD2 (5 bases). This CDR3 is built from 15 residues. V lost 6 bases and J lost 7, with 18 bases in between. Germline CDR1 reads KGHSH; CDR2 reads LQKENI. CDR3 nucleotides: TGTGCCAGCTCCTCGTTCAGTGGCGAGGGCGGGGAGCTGTTTTTT. Translated, it gives CASSSFSGEGGELFF.

The rearrangement joins TRBV5-8 to TRBJ2-2; 8 nucleotides agree with TRBD2. Germline CDR1 and CDR2: SGHTS and YDEGEE. The CDR3 length is 14 residues. J gave up 5 bases and V 8 bases, and 8 bases lay outside the gene matches. The CDR3 DNA reads as TGTGCCAGTAACAGCGGGAGTAGAACCGGGGAGCTGTTTTTT. Translating it yields CASNSGSRTGELFF.

The chain joins TRBV2 to TRBJ2-2; 9 bases fit TRBD1. The CDR3 covers 16 residues. The J segment lost 5 bases and the V segment lost 4 bases, leaving 8 bases of the junction unmatched. Germline CDR1 is SNHLY and CDR2 is FYNNEI. The CDR3 bases are TGTGCCAGCAGTGCAGGTTGGGACAGGGTTACCGGGGAGCTGTTTTTT. This codes for CASSAGWDRVTGELFF.

The gene calls are TRBV6-1 and TRBJ2-7; D call uncertain. Germline V gives CDR1 MNHNS, CDR2 SASEGT. The CDR3 consists of 11 residues. The V and J ends lost 5 bases and 2 bases respectively, with 4 bases between them. Here the CDR3 reads CASSLPYEQYF. CDR3 in DNA: TGTGCCAGCAGTCTCCCCTACGAGCAGTACTTC.

The rearrangement uses TRBV19 and TRBJ2-3; 10 bases fit TRBD2. This CDR3 is 15 amino acids long. CDR1 LNHDA and CDR2 SQIVND come from the germline V gene (reference sequence). The V and J ends lost 5 bases and 10 bases, in that order; junction bases with no gene match: 12. The CDR3 here is CASSSSGTSAKAQYF. The CDR3 region has the DNA TGTGCCAGTAGTTCCTCCGGGACTAGCGCCAAGGCGCAGTATTTT.

The CDR3 reads CASVSWGHGNEQYF. Written as DNA, the CDR3 is TGTGCCAGCGTATCTTGGGGCCATGGAAACGAGCAGTACTTC. The chain carries TRBV6-5 and TRBJ2-7; D is perhaps TRBD1 (5 bases). Germline CDR1 is MNHEY and CDR2 is SVGAGI. V dropped 8 bases and J dropped 5 bases, with 19 bases sitting between them. The CDR3 is 14 amino acids.

The rearrangement links TRBV14 to TRBJ2-7; D ambiguous. CDR3 size: 13 residues. V lost 1 base and J 6 bases, leaving 10 bases between the germline ends. Germline CDR1 SGHDN, CDR2 FVKESK. The CDR3 DNA is TGTGCCAGCAGCCAAGCCCGGCTCTCCGAGCAGTACTTC. Translation gives CASSQARLSEQYF.